The 23 T cell receptor beta chains given below trace back to one sample, sequenced in a study of blood T cell repertoires in COVID-19. The table came from immunoSEQ multiplex PCR; TCRdb's copy has only in-frame clones and leaves some out. This sample has some 270,000 clones, with approximately 89% found just once. Sequenced sample: peripheral blood. Receptors originate from a man aged 40-50 years with active or convalescent COVID-19.

This rearrangement joins TRBV2 to TRBJ2-3; D is perhaps TRBD2 (6 bases). The CDR3 has 14 amino acids. The V and J ends lost 11 bases and 3 bases respectively, with 18 bases between them. Germline lookup yields CDR1 SNHLY and CDR2 FYNNEI. The CDR3 is CAFHSGFTTDTQYF. CDR3 bases: TGTGCCTTCCATAGCGGTTTCACGACAGATACGCAGTATTTT. Filled out from reference TRBV2 and TRBJ2-3, the complete variable domain reads EPEVTQTPSHQVTQMGQEVILRCVPISNHLYFYWYRQILGQKVEFLVSFYNNEISEKSEIFDDQFSVERPDGSNFTLKIRSTKLEDSAMYFCAFHSGFTTDTQYFGPGTRLTVL.

The V call is TRBV5-1, the J call TRBJ2-5; D is perhaps TRBD2 (5 bases). The CDR3 covers 15 residues. The V gene's germline CDR1 is SGHRS and CDR2 YFSETQ. Trimming removed 0 bases from V and 5 bases from J, with 14 bases in between. The CDR3 nucleotides read TGCGCCAGCAGCTTGGTTCGGGGATTGGATGAGACCCAGTACTTC. Translated, it gives CASSLVRGLDETQYF.

The chain is built from TRBV3-1 (or the pseudogene TRBV3-2) and TRBJ1-4; 9 bases map to TRBD1. Germline V CDR1 and CDR2: LGHDT, YNNKEL (reference sequence). Trimming at V came to 4 bases and at J to 5 bases, leaving 2 bases not matched to a gene. CDR3 length: 14 amino acids. CDR3 coding DNA: TGTGCCAGCAGCCCGGGACAGGGAAATGAAAAACTGTTTTTT. Amino acid sequence: CASSPGQGNEKLFF.

The chain has TRBV24-1 and TRBJ2-7, with 7 bases fitting TRBD1. CDR1 is KGHDR and CDR2 is SFDVKD in the germline V gene. With 3 bases clipped from V and 2 bases from J, the junction kept 3 bases outside the gene matches. CDR3 length equals 14 residues. CDR3 residues: CATSDPGQAYEQYF. CDR3 DNA sequence: TGTGCCACCAGTGATCCCGGACAGGCCTACGAGCAGTACTTC.

The DNA for the CDR3 is TGTGCCAGCAGCTCAGGGACTAGCGGGGGGAATGAGCAGTTCTTC. Translation gives CASSSGTSGGNEQFF. The chain joins TRBV6-4 to TRBJ2-1; 15 bases fit TRBD2. CDR3 length equals 15 residues. Losses at the gene ends were 6 bases for V and 7 bases for J; bases not matched to a gene: 4. Germline assignment: CDR1 MRHNA and CDR2 SNTAGT.

The V gene is TRBV4-2, the J gene TRBJ2-5, with 7 bases fitting TRBD2. The CDR3 is 15 residues long. Per germline, CDR1 LGHNA and CDR2 YNFKEQ. V lost 0 bases to trimming and J lost 5 bases; unmatched junction nucleotides: 6. The CDR3 spells CASSQELAIAETQYF. CDR3 DNA sequence: TGTGCCAGCAGCCAAGAACTAGCGATTGCGGAGACCCAGTACTTC.

The chain has TRBV30 and TRBJ2-1; the match to TRBD2 covers 12 bases. V lost 1 base to trimming and J lost 12 bases; unmatched junction nucleotides: 16. Germline V CDR1 and CDR2: GTSNPN, SVGIG (reference sequence). The CDR3 is made up of 17 amino acids. The CDR3 bases are TGTGCCTGGAGTGGTTCTCGGACTAGCGGGAACCCAAGGGGGCAGTTCTTC. It translates to CAWSGSRTSGNPRGQFF.

This clone was observed a handful of times. The chain is built from TRBV9 and TRBJ2-7; D is undetermined. V lost 3 bases to trimming and J lost 3 bases, with 7 bases between them. Germline V gene sequence: CDR1 SGDLS, CDR2 YYNGEE. The CDR3 is 12 residues long. CDR3 in amino acids: CASSGDSYEQYF. The CDR3 region has the DNA TGTGCCAGCAGCGGTGATAGCTACGAGCAGTACTTC.

V is TRBV6-2 or TRBV6-3 and J is TRBJ2-3; TRBD2 matches at 12 bases. This CDR3 has 17 residues. CDR1 MNHEY and CDR2 SVGEGT come from the germline V gene. J gave up 2 bases and V 2 bases, and 5 bases lay outside the gene matches. As DNA, the CDR3 is TGTGCCAGCAGTTACCCGACTAGCGGGGGCCCCACAGATACGCAGTATTTT. Its protein product is CASSYPTSGGPTDTQYF.

V gene TRBV7-3 combines with J gene TRBJ2-1, with D perhaps matching TRBD2 (7 bases). Trimming removed 3 bases from V and 9 bases from J, with 27 bases in between. The CDR3 covers 18 residues. Germline V gives CDR1 SGHTA, CDR2 FQGTGA. The chain's CDR3 is CASSFGRGRADHVPEQFF. The CDR3 DNA reads TGTGCCAGCAGCTTTGGAAGGGGGAGGGCCGACCACGTCCCTGAGCAGTTCTTC. Looking up the rest from reference TRBV7-3 and TRBJ2-1 gives the full variable domain: GAGVSQTPSNKVTEKGKYVELRCDPISGHTALYWYRQSLGQGPEFLIYFQGTGAADDSGLPNDRFFAVRPEGSVSTLKIQRTERGDSAVYLCASSFGRGRADHVPEQFFGPGTRLTVL.

This chain connects TRBV29-1 to TRBJ1-1; D ambiguous. Germline V gene data show CDR1 as SQVTM and CDR2 as ANQGSEA. V lost 4 bases, J lost 7 bases, and 10 bases lay in between. This CDR3 is built from 11 residues. CDR3: CSVVWQIEAFF. In DNA, the CDR3 is TGCAGCGTTGTATGGCAGATTGAAGCTTTCTTT.

This chain connects TRBV3-1 (or the pseudogene TRBV3-2) to TRBJ2-3; 7 bases align to TRBD1. The CDR3 has 14 residues. J lost 2 bases, V lost 3 bases, and 2 bases had no gene match. Germline V gene lookup returns CDR1 LGHDT and CDR2 YNNKEL (reference sequence). CDR3 in amino acids: CASSHRGITDTQYF. The CDR3, as DNA: TGTGCCAGCAGCCACAGGGGGATCACAGATACGCAGTATTTT.

The chain has TRBV6-5 and TRBJ1-1, with a possible D match to TRBD1 (5 bases). The CDR3 contains 15 residues. Trimming removed 0 bases from V and 0 bases from J, with 8 bases in between. CDR1 and CDR2 (germline): MNHEY, SVGAGI. This chain's CDR3 is CASSYSMTVNTEAFF. CDR3 nucleotides: TGTGCCAGCAGTTACTCGATGACAGTGAACACTGAAGCTTTCTTT.

This rearrangement joins TRBV10-3 to TRBJ2-7; 8 nucleotides match TRBD1. Trimming at V came to 6 bases and at J to 2 bases, leaving 6 bases not matched to a gene. The CDR3 sequence is 14 residues long. Per the germline V gene, CDR1 is ENHRY and CDR2 is SYGVKD. The chain's CDR3 is CAIRRTGNTYEQYF. CDR3 DNA sequence: TGTGCCATCAGACGGACAGGGAATACCTACGAGCAGTACTTC.

The J gene is TRBJ2-5, the V gene TRBV7-9, with D possibly TRBD1 on 6 matching bases. With 5 bases removed from V and 3 bases from J, the gap between germline ends came to 13 bases. CDR1 is SEHNR and CDR2 is FQNEAQ in the germline V gene (reference sequence). CDR3 length: 14 residues. The CDR3, as DNA: TGTGCCAGCAGCCAAAACCGGGACAAAGAGACCCAGTACTTC. Protein: CASSQNRDKETQYF.

Here the CDR3 DNA reads TGTGCCAGCAGCTCACAGGGGGCTGTAGGTACTGAAGCTTTCTTT. Translated, it gives CASSSQGAVGTEAFF. The chain links TRBV11-2 to TRBJ1-1; 9 nucleotides align to TRBD1. The CDR3 runs to 15 residues. The V and J ends lost 4 bases and 5 bases, in that order; junction bases with no gene match: 8. Germline CDR1 SGHAT, CDR2 FQNNGV.

V gene TRBV11-2 combines with J gene TRBJ1-1, with TRBD1 matching over 8 bases. Germline CDR1 SGHAT, CDR2 FQNNGV. Germline trimming cut 5 bases from V and 1 base from J; bases unmatched to any gene: 3. The CDR3 is 14 residues long. The CDR3 is CASSGGTGNTEAFF. The CDR3 coding sequence is TGTGCCAGCAGCGGAGGGACAGGGAACACTGAAGCTTTCTTT.

V gene TRBV5-1 combines with J gene TRBJ1-6; 7 bases agree with TRBD1. Germline assignment: CDR1 SGHRS and CDR2 YFSETQ. With 2 bases clipped from V and 7 bases from J, the junction kept 15 bases outside the gene matches. The CDR3 extends over 18 amino acids. The CDR3 coding sequence is TGCGCCAGCAGCTTTAGACAGGGTCCTAATGGTGGGAATTCACCCCTCCACTTT. The encoded protein is CASSFRQGPNGGNSPLHF. The variable domain in full, with the rest retrieved from reference TRBV5-1 and TRBJ1-6, is KAGVTQTPRYLIKTRGQQVTLSCSPISGHRSVSWYQQTPGQGLQFLFEYFSETQRNKGNFPGRFSGRQFSNSRSEMNVSTLELGDSALYLCASSFRQGPNGGNSPLHFGNGTRLTVT.

This clone was seen once. The gene calls are TRBV19 and TRBJ1-2; no definite D call. The CDR3 has 14 residues. Trimming removed 4 bases from V and 0 bases from J, with 9 bases in between. The germline CDR1 and CDR2 sequences are LNHDA and SQIVND (reference sequence). The CDR3 DNA sequence: TGTGCCAGTAGTACGGGGAGGGCTAACTATGGCTACACCTTC. Encoded protein: CASSTGRANYGYTF. Together with reference TRBV19 and TRBJ1-2, the CDR3 gives the full variable domain: DGGITQSPKYLFRKEGQNVTLSCEQNLNHDAMYWYRQDPGQGLRLIYYSQIVNDFQKGDIAEGYSVSREKKESFPLTVTSAQKNPTAFYLCASSTGRANYGYTFGSGTRLTVV.

This chain joins TRBV29-1 and TRBJ2-1; the D gene is possibly TRBD2 (7 bases). V lost 7 bases and J 0 bases, leaving 22 bases between the germline ends. CDR3 length equals 17 residues. Germline CDR1 SQVTM, CDR2 ANQGSEA. In DNA form, the CDR3 reads TGCAGCGCCCCCCGTGCGGGGGCCACCGACTCCTACAATGAGCAGTTCTTC. Residues: CSAPRAGATDSYNEQFF.

The chain recombines TRBV29-1 with TRBJ2-3; 9 nucleotides line up with TRBD2. J gave up 5 bases and V 7 bases, and 1 base lay outside the gene matches. Germline CDR1 and CDR2: SQVTM and ANQGSEA. There are 11 residues in the CDR3. CDR3 bases: TGCAGCGCGCGGGAGGGAGATACGCAGTATTTT. Its translation is CSAREGDTQYF.

The rearrangement links TRBV5-1 to TRBJ2-5, with D perhaps matching TRBD1 (5 bases). Germline V CDR1 and CDR2: SGHRS, YFSETQ. The CDR3 sequence is 16 residues long. V was trimmed by 3 bases and J by 5 bases, leaving 20 bases between them. The chain's CDR3 is CASSSAVKGKGETQYF. In DNA form, the CDR3 reads TGCGCCAGCAGCTCGGCAGTTAAGGGGAAGGGGGAGACCCAGTACTTC. Looking up the rest from reference TRBV5-1 and TRBJ2-5 gives the full variable domain: KAGVTQTPRYLIKTRGQQVTLSCSPISGHRSVSWYQQTPGQGLQFLFEYFSETQRNKGNFPGRFSGRQFSNSRSEMNVSTLELGDSALYLCASSSAVKGKGETQYFGPGTRLLVL.

The J gene is TRBJ2-3, the V gene TRBV7-6, with 7 bases lining up with TRBD1. Germline V lookup: CDR1 SGHVS, CDR2 FNYEAQ. The CDR3 spans 17 residues. Unmatched junction bases numbered 11, after V lost 5 bases and J lost 0 bases. As DNA, the CDR3 is TGTGCCAGCAGCGTCACCCCGGGACAGAGTAGCACAGATACGCAGTATTTT. Encoded protein: CASSVTPGQSSTDTQYF.